These 19 T cell receptor beta chains share one sample of origin, sequenced in a study of T cells after yellow fever vaccination. TCRdb re-called the 5' RACE reads with MiXCR, one entry per CDR3 protein. Found here are 400,000 or so distinct CDR3 sequences, 11% of them singletons; the top ten hold roughly 18%. Sequenced here: PBMCs, sampled on the day of the first yellow fever vaccination. Receptors were obtained from a man aged 18 to 30 who received the YFV17D yellow fever vaccine.

This clonotype was found a few times. CDR3 sequence: CASSYRQGPLHEQYF. In DNA form, the CDR3 reads TGTGCCAGCAGTTACCGGCAGGGCCCCCTCCACGAGCAGTACTTC. J is TRBJ2-7 and V is TRBV6-5; maybe TRBD1 (5 bases). The CDR3 covers 15 residues. Trimming shortened V by 2 bases and J by 5 bases, and 16 bases separated the two germline ends. Looked up from germline, CDR1 is MNHEY and CDR2 is SVGAGI.

This clonotype was observed at least ten times. The chain uses TRBV11-1 and TRBJ2-1; 8 bases are a match to TRBD2. The CDR3 runs to 19 residues. Germline assignment: CDR1 SGHAT and CDR2 FQDESV (reference sequence). The junction had 15 bases not matched to a gene; V was cut back by 5 bases and J by 0 bases. The CDR3 reads CASSQRPSFSGDSYNEQFF. CDR3 bases: TGTGCCAGCAGCCAACGGCCGTCTTTTAGCGGGGACTCCTACAATGAGCAGTTCTTC.

As concerns this clonotype: The conserved closing phenylalanine or tryptophan is absent in this CDR3, likely reflecting a read error. This chain links TRBV4-3 with TRBJ1-2; TRBD1 aligns across 7 bases. The CDR3 covers 13 residues. V was pared by 3 bases and J by 8 bases, with 6 bases of the junction left unmatched. From germline, CDR1 is LGHNA and CDR2 YSLEER. CDR3 nucleotide sequence: TGCGCCAGCAGCCACCTGACAGGGTCCGGCTACACCATC. The encoded protein is CASSHLTGSGYTI.

The chain combines TRBV20-1 with TRBJ1-5; D is undetermined. V was cut by 5 bases and J by 6 bases, with 14 bases left in between. Per the germline V gene, CDR1 is DFQATT and CDR2 is SNEGSKA (reference sequence). The CDR3 length is 13 residues. This CDR3 is CSAGSGFSQPQHF. In DNA, the CDR3 is TGCAGTGCTGGGTCGGGGTTTAGTCAGCCCCAGCATTTT.

This clonotype showed up many times. The chain carries TRBV6-4 and TRBJ2-1, with TRBD1 matching over 7 bases. The length of the CDR3 is 15 residues. Germline values: CDR1 MRHNA, CDR2 SNTAGT. Germline trimming cut 2 bases from V and 4 bases from J; bases unmatched to any gene: 5. CDR3 nucleotide sequence: TGTGCCAGCAGTGACACCACAGGGGCGTACAATGAGCAGTTCTTC. This encodes CASSDTTGAYNEQFF.

The CDR3: CASSPPDRGGEKLFF. In DNA form, the CDR3 reads TGTGCCAGCAGTCCCCCCGACAGGGGAGGGGAAAAACTGTTTTTT. This chain connects TRBV2 to TRBJ1-4; 8 bases are shared with TRBD1. This CDR3 contains 15 residues. Per germline, CDR1 SNHLY and CDR2 FYNNEI. The V gene end was trimmed by 5 bases and the J gene end by 8 bases; junction bases not matched to a gene: 10.

This clonotype was seen a few times. This sequence joins TRBV7-2 and TRBJ2-3, with TRBD1 matching 7 bases. CDR1 and CDR2 from the germline V gene are SGHTA and FQGNSA. CDR3 length: 17 residues. Unmatched junction bases numbered 16, after V lost 5 bases and J lost 5 bases. The CDR3 nucleotides read TGTGCCAGCAGCGTTTCGGGCACAGGGGTCCCTATAGATACGCAGTATTTT. Residues: CASSVSGTGVPIDTQYF.

This clonotype was recorded a few times. This sequence joins TRBV28 and TRBJ1-1; possible D gene TRBD1, 5 bases. CDR1 MDHEN and CDR2 SYDVKM come from the germline V gene. This CDR3 spans 14 amino acids. Trimming removed 7 bases at V and 5 bases at J, with 17 bases between. This CDR3 is CASIRAIRETEAFF. The CDR3 coding sequence is TGTGCCAGCATCCGCGCGATCAGGGAAACTGAAGCTTTCTTT.

This chain connects TRBV7-3 to TRBJ1-2; D is ambiguous. This CDR3 is built from 13 residues. Germline CDR1 is SGHTA and CDR2 is FQGTGA. The V end was cut by 5 bases, the J end by 4 bases, with 11 bases between. CDR3 region: CASSAGSGYGYTF. The CDR3 DNA reads TGTGCCAGCAGCGCCGGGTCAGGCTATGGCTACACCTTC.

A note on this clonotype: A much larger clone differs from this one at a single base, so this may be a read error. The chain uses TRBV12-3 or TRBV12-4 and TRBJ1-6; D possibly corresponds to TRBD1 (5 bases). The CDR3 spans 13 residues. The germline V and J ends were trimmed by 6 bases and 9 bases, with 12 bases remaining between them. The CDR3 spells CASSPKTVSPLHF. CDR3 nucleotides: TGTGCCAGCAGCCCCAAGACAGTTTCACCCCTCCACTTT.

This chain joins TRBV27 and TRBJ2-3; D possibly matches TRBD1 or TRBD2 (6 bases each). Per germline, CDR1 MNHEY and CDR2 SMNVEV (reference sequence). Trimming removed 5 bases from V and 3 bases from J, with 21 bases in between. The CDR3 runs 17 residues. The CDR3 here is CASSPHPTRGETDTQYF. DNA for the CDR3: TGTGCCAGCAGTCCCCACCCGACTAGGGGGGAGACAGATACGCAGTATTTT.

This clonotype has only a few counts. Written as DNA, the CDR3 is TGCAGCGTTGTGGGGGGCGATTTGGACACCGGGGAGCTGTTTTTT. Protein product: CSVVGGDLDTGELFF. The chain links TRBV29-1 to TRBJ2-2; D is tentatively TRBD1 or TRBD2 (6 bases each). The ends were cut back, 4 bases at V and 3 bases at J, with 15 bases in the middle. Germline V gives CDR1 SQVTM, CDR2 ANQGSEA. The CDR3 runs 15 residues.

A few counts support this clonotype. This chain connects TRBV10-3 to TRBJ1-6, with 10 positions matching TRBD1. This CDR3 has 14 residues. From germline, CDR1 is ENHRY and CDR2 SYGVKD. Trimming cost V 7 bases and J 8 bases; bases outside gene matches: 5. CDR3 sequence: CAITETGGDSPLHF. In nucleotides, the CDR3 is TGTGCCATCACCGAGACAGGGGGCGATTCACCCCTCCACTTT.

The chain carries TRBV7-2 and TRBJ2-2; no clear D. This CDR3 comprises 14 residues. The germline gives CDR1 SGHTA, CDR2 FQGNSA. Trimming removed 8 bases at V and 2 bases at J, with 12 bases between. The CDR3 DNA follows: TGTGCCAGCTCACCCAACATTAACACCGGGGAGCTGTTTTTT. This gives the protein CASSPNINTGELFF.

The table lists this clonotype with a few counts. The rearrangement links TRBV6-1 to TRBJ2-7; D is perhaps TRBD1 (7 bases). Trimming cost V 7 bases and J 0 bases, with 19 bases left between them. CDR3 length equals 16 residues. Germline CDR1 reads MNHNS; CDR2 reads SASEGT. CDR3 nucleotides: TGTGCCAGCAAAAAGACTGGCGGGACAGCCTCCTACGAGCAGTACTTC. The encoded protein is CASKKTGGTASYEQYF.

The chain employs TRBV5-1 and TRBJ2-2; the match to TRBD1 covers 7 bases. The CDR3 sequence is 16 residues long. From germline, CDR1 is SGHRS and CDR2 YFSETQ. With 5 bases clipped from V and 1 base from J, the junction kept 8 bases outside the gene matches. Here the CDR3 reads CASSSYRGWNTGELFF. The CDR3, as DNA: TGCGCCAGCAGTTCATACAGGGGATGGAACACCGGGGAGCTGTTTTTT.

This sequence joins TRBV4-2 and TRBJ2-5; TRBD2 matches 12 bases. V lost 4 bases to trimming and J lost 1 base; unmatched junction nucleotides: 10. The CDR3 is made up of 18 amino acids. CDR1 is LGHNA, CDR2 YNFKEQ, per germline. The CDR3, as DNA: TGTGCCAGCAGCCCTAAAGGGGGACTAGCGGGTCCCCAAGAGACCCAGTACTTC. It specifies CASSPKGGLAGPQETQYF.

This clonotype was picked up a small number of times. The chain employs TRBV4-3 and TRBJ2-1, with D perhaps matching TRBD2 (6 bases). CDR1 is LGHNA and CDR2 is YSLEER in the germline V gene. The CDR3 contains 15 residues. V lost 1 base to trimming and J lost 7 bases, with 14 bases between them. CDR3 amino acids: CASSQVWRDGNEQFF. The CDR3, as DNA: TGCGCCAGCAGCCAAGTGTGGAGGGATGGGAATGAGCAGTTCTTC.

The chain has TRBV24-1 and TRBJ2-1; perhaps D is TRBD1 or TRBD2 (5 bases each). Trimming removed 3 bases from V and 5 bases from J, with 13 bases in between. Germline V gene lookup returns CDR1 KGHDR and CDR2 SFDVKD. The CDR3 extends over 15 amino acids. CDR3 in DNA: TGTGCCACCAGTGATCCAGGTCGAGGGGACAATGAGCAGTTCTTC. Protein product: CATSDPGRGDNEQFF.